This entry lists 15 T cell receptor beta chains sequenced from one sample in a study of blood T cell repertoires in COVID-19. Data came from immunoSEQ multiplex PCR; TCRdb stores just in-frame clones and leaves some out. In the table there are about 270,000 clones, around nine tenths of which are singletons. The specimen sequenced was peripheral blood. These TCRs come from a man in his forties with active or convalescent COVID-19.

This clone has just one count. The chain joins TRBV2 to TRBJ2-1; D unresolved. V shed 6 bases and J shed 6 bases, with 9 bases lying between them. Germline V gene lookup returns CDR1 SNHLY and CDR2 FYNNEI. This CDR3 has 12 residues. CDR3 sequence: CASSPEANEQFF. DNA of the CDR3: TGTGCCAGCAGCCCCGAGGCCAATGAGCAGTTCTTC.

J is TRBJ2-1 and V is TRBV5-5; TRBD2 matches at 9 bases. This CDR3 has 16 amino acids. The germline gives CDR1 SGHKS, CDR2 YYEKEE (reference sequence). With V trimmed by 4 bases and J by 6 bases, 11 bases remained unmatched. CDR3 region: CASSAGVGLASNEQFF. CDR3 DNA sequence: TGTGCCAGCAGCGCCGGGGTGGGACTAGCTTCCAATGAGCAGTTCTTC. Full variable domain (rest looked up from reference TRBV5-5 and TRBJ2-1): DAGVTQSPTHLIKTRGQQVTLRCSPISGHKSVSWYQQVLGQGPQFIFQYYEKEERGRGNFPDRFSARQFPNYSSELNVNALLLGDSALYLCASSAGVGLASNEQFFGPGTRLTVL.

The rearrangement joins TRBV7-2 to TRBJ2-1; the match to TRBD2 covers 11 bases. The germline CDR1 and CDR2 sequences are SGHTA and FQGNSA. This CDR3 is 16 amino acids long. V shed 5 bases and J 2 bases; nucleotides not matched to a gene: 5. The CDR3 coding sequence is TGTGCCAGCAGCGGGAGACTAGCGGGACCCTACAATGAGCAGTTCTTC. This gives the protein CASSGRLAGPYNEQFF.

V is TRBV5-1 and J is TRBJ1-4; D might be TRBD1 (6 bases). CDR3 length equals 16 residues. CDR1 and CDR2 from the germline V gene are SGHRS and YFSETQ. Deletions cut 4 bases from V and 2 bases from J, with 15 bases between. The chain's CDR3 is CASSPLNRETNEKLFF. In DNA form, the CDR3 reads TGCGCCAGCAGCCCGTTAAACAGGGAGACTAATGAAAAACTGTTTTTT.

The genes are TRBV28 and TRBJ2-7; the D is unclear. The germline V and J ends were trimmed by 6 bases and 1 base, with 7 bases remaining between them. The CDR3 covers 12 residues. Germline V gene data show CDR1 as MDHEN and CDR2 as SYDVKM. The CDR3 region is CASRERSYEQYF. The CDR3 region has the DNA TGTGCCAGCAGGGAGAGGTCCTACGAGCAGTACTTC.

The CDR3 is CASSEGTGAGEKLFF. The CDR3 DNA reads as TGTGCCAGCAGTGAAGGAACAGGGGCTGGTGAAAAACTGTTTTTT. The chain employs TRBV2 and TRBJ1-4; 7 bases are a match to TRBD1. Germline CDR1 reads SNHLY; CDR2 reads FYNNEI. The CDR3 consists of 15 residues. The J segment lost 7 bases and the V segment lost 1 base, leaving 6 bases of the junction unmatched.

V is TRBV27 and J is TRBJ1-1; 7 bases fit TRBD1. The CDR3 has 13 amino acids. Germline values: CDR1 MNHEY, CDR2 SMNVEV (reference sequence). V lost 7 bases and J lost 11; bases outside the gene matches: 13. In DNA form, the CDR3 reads TGTGCCAGCATTTCGTTGTCAGGGGGAAAGGCTTTCTTT. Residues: CASISLSGGKAFF.

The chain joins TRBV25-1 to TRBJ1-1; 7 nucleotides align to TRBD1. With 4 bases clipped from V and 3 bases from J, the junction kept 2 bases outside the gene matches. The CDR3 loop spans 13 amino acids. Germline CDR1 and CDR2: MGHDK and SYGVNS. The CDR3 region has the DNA TGTGCCAGCAGTGGACAGGGTGACACTGAAGCTTTCTTT. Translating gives CASSGQGDTEAFF. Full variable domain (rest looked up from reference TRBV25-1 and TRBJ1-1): EADIYQTPRYLVIGTGKKITLECSQTMGHDKMYWYQQDPGMELHLIHYSYGVNSTEKGDLSSESTVSRIRTEHFPLTLESARPSHTSQYLCASSGQGDTEAFFGQGTRLTVV.

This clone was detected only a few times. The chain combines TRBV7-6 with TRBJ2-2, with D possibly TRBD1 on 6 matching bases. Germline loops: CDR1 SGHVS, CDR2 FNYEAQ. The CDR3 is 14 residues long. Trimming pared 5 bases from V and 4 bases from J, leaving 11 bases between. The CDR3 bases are TGTGCCAGCAGCGTACAGGGTTCCACCGGGGAGCTGTTTTTT. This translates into CASSVQGSTGELFF.

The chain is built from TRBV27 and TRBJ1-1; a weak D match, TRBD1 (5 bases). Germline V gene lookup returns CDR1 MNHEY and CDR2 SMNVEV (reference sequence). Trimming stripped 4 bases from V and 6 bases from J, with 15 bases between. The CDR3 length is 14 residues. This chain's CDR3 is CASSSPMGGSEAFF. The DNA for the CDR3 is TGTGCCAGCAGTTCCCCTATGGGGGGGTCTGAAGCTTTCTTT.

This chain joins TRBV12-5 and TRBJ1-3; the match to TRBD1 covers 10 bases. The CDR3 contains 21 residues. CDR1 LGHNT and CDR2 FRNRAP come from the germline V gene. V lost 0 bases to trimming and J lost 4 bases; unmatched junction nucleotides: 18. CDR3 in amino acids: CASGLVPWGQGSNHKGNTIYF. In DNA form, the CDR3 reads TGTGCTAGTGGTTTGGTTCCCTGGGGACAGGGGTCCAATCATAAGGGAAACACCATATATTTT.

The CDR3 nucleotides are TGTGCCAGCAGCCAAGTAGGGGGACAGGGGAATTCACCCCTCCACTTT. It yields the protein CASSQVGGQGNSPLHF. The chain uses TRBV14 and TRBJ1-6; TRBD1 aligns across 10 bases. The CDR3 is made up of 16 amino acids. After removal of 1 base from V and 7 bases from J, the junction contained 4 bases not matched to a gene. The germline V gene encodes CDR1 SGHDN and CDR2 FVKESK.

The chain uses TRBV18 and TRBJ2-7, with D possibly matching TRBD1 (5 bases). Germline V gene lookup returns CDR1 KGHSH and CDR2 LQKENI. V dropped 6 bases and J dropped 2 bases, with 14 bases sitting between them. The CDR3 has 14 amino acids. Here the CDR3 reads CASSADGAPYEQYF. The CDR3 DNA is TGTGCCAGCTCCGCCGATGGGGCCCCCTACGAGCAGTACTTC.

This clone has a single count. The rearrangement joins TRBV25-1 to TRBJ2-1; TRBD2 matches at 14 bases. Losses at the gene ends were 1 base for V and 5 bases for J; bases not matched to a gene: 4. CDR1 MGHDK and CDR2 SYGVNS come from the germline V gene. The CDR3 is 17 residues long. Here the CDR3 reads CASSESPGLAGDNEQFF. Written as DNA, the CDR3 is TGTGCCAGCAGTGAATCCCCGGGACTAGCGGGAGACAATGAGCAGTTCTTC.

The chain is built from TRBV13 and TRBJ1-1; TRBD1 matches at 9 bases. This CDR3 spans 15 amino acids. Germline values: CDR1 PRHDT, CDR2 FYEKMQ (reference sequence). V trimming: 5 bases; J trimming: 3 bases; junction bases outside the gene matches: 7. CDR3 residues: CASSRPGQGYTEAFF. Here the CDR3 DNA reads TGTGCCAGCAGCCGCCCCGGACAGGGGTACACTGAAGCTTTCTTT.